A selection of T cell receptor beta chains follows, all from one sample in a study of post-analysis software for immune sequencing data. TCRdb used MiXCR to reprocess the PCR reads, holding one entry per CDR3 protein. The sample gives 350,000 to 500,000 distinct CDR3 sequences, more than 30% of which show up once; around 8% is in the top ten. Sequenced input: blood. Receptors originate from a girl aged 2 to 9 with multiple sclerosis. The CDR3 runs from the conserved cysteine through the conserved F or W. The D gene is left open where the match is weak. Expanded clones get a size class; other rows say once, few or many, or leave the size out.

TRBJ2-7,15,-,few,TRBV5-1,CASSLAAGSTYEQYF,TGCGCCAGCAGCTTGGCAGCAGGCTCGACCTACGAGCAGTACTTC
TRBJ2-7,12,-,-,TRBV7-2,CASSDKPYEQYF,TGTGCCAGCAGCGACAAACCCTACGAGCAGTACTTC
TRBJ2-7,13,-,few,TRBV7-2,CASSFGGNYEQYF,TGTGCCAGCAGCTTCGGAGGAAACTACGAGCAGTACTTC
TRBJ2-3,14,TRBD1,-,TRBV20-1,CSAAGDSNTDTQYF,TGCAGTGCTGCTGGGGACAGCAACACAGATACGCAGTATTTT
TRBJ1-1,12,-,-,TRBV7-9,CASSLSQGEAFF,TGTGCCAGCAGCTTATCTCAGGGGGAAGCTTTCTTT
TRBJ1-5,14,-,few,TRBV20-1,CSAGRDTSRQPQHF,TGCAGTGCTGGAAGGGACACCTCCAGGCAGCCCCAGCATTTT
TRBJ1-6,12,-,-,TRBV13,CASSLQGSPLHF,TGTGCCAGCAGCTTACAGGGTTCACCCCTCCACTTT
TRBJ2-3,13,-,once,TRBV7-3,CASSLTTGDTQYF,TGTGCCAGCAGCTTAACTACGGGAGATACGCAGTATTTT
TRBJ1-3,15,-,once,TRBV27,CASSPAGASGNTIYF,TGTGCCAGCAGCCCAGCAGGGGCCTCTGGAAACACCATATATTTT
TRBJ2-7,14,-,-,TRBV6-5,CASSYGRGSYEQYF,TGTGCCAGCAGTTACGGCAGGGGCTCCTACGAGCAGTACTTC
TRBJ2-3,16,-,-,TRBV10-1,CASSEGRSSFSDTQYF,TGCGCCAGCAGTGAGGGACGATCCTCTTTCTCAGATACGCAGTATTTT
TRBJ2-5,17,TRBD1,many,TRBV7-8,CASSLYSYGTVNVGQYF,TGTGCCAGCAGCTTATATTCTTACGGGACAGTTAATGTGGGCCAGTACTTC
TRBJ1-1,17,TRBD1,few,TRBV13,CASSIELGTGLNTEAFF,TGTGCCAGCAGCATCGAACTCGGGACAGGGTTGAACACTGAAGCTTTCTTT
TRBJ2-7,13,-,many,TRBV15,CATSRRQDYEQYF,TGTGCCACCAGCAGGAGGCAAGACTACGAGCAGTACTTC
TRBJ2-3,15,-,-,TRBV6-4,CASSEGRGWTDAQYF,TGTGCCAGCAGTGAAGGAAGGGGTTGGACAGATGCGCAGTATTTT
TRBJ2-3,15,-,-,TRBV29-1,CNAKGGGSVTDTQYF,TGCAACGCTAAGGGAGGCGGCAGTGTGACAGATACGCAGTATTTT
TRBJ2-1,18,-,few,TRBV7-2,CASSLRDGRSSSYNEQFF,TGTGCCAGCAGCTTAAGGGACGGCCGATCGAGCTCCTACAATGAGCAGTTCTTC
TRBJ1-5,16,TRBD1,-,TRBV20-1,CSASNRGASFNQPQHF,TGCAGTGCGAGCAACAGGGGGGCGAGCTTCAATCAGCCCCAGCATTTT
TRBJ2-7,17,TRBD2,-,TRBV20-1,CSATLAGGPTYPYEQYF,TGCAGTGCTACCTTAGCGGGGGGGCCTACTTACCCCTACGAGCAGTACTTC
TRBJ2-3,14,TRBD2,-,TRBV20-1,CSARRRGGQVTQYF,TGCAGTGCTAGAAGGCGGGGGGGCCAGGTTACGCAGTATTTT
TRBJ2-5,13,-,few,TRBV29-1,CSGLTGSRETQYF,TGCAGCGGTCTCACAGGGTCTCGAGAGACCCAGTACTTC
TRBJ1-2,15,TRBD1,-,TRBV4-3,CASSQAGRGLKGYTF,TGCGCCAGCAGCCAAGCCGGCAGGGGGCTGAAGGGCTACACCTTC
TRBJ2-5,14,-,-,TRBV29-1,CSVISTGAQETQYF,TGCAGCGTTATTAGTACCGGGGCCCAAGAGACCCAGTACTTC
TRBJ2-7,15,-,few,TRBV15,CATSRGGLSSYEQYF,TGTGCCACCAGCAGAGGGGGGCTATCTTCCTACGAGCAGTACTTC
TRBJ2-1,15,TRBD1,-,TRBV7-8,CASSFRRQGYNEQFF,TGTGCCAGCAGCTTTAGGAGACAGGGATACAATGAGCAGTTCTTC
TRBJ1-4,12,-,-,TRBV5-1,CASSLGGQKLFF,TGCGCCAGCAGCTTGGGGGGGCAAAAACTGTTTTTT
TRBJ2-3,18,TRBD1,-,TRBV4-3,CASSHYYQQGLNTDTQYF,TGCGCCAGCAGCCACTACTACCAACAGGGGTTGAACACAGATACGCAGTATTTT
TRBJ2-5,15,-,-,TRBV28,CASSPRTQYQETQYF,TGTGCCAGCAGCCCTCGGACCCAGTACCAAGAGACCCAGTACTTC
TRBJ2-7,11,-,-,TRBV29-1,CSASPGYEQYF,TGCAGCGCATCTCCAGGCTACGAGCAGTACTTC
TRBJ1-6,13,-,-,TRBV25-1,CASSSASGPPRHF,TGTGCCAGCAGTTCAGCCTCGGGTCCACCCCGCCACTTT
TRBJ2-3,15,TRBD1,-,TRBV9,CASSVAQGATDTQYF,TGTGCCAGCAGCGTAGCACAGGGGGCGACAGATACGCAGTATTTT
TRBJ2-7,15,TRBD1,-,TRBV12-3/TRBV12-4,CASSLATGAGYEQYF,TGTGCCAGCAGTTTAGCCACAGGGGCTGGCTACGAGCAGTACTTC
TRBJ2-7,13,-,few,TRBV24-1,CATSTAEAYEQYF,TGTGCCACCAGTACCGCGGAAGCCTACGAGCAGTACTTC
TRBJ2-3,15,TRBD2,-,TRBV6-1,CASSEWGGSTDTQYF,TGTGCCAGCAGTGAATGGGGGGGAAGCACAGATACGCAGTATTTT
TRBJ2-7,15,-,-,TRBV27,CASSGSSELSYEQYF,TGTGCCAGCAGTGGATCTAGCGAACTATCCTACGAGCAGTACTTC
TRBJ2-7,15,TRBD2,many,TRBV5-5,CASSFPSGGAHEQYF,TGTGCCAGCAGCTTTCCTAGCGGGGGGGCCCACGAGCAGTACTTC
TRBJ1-1,14,TRBD1,-,TRBV7-3,CASSSATGGSEAFF,TGTGCCAGCAGCTCGGCGACAGGGGGCTCTGAAGCTTTCTTT
TRBJ2-1,15,-,few,TRBV12-3/TRBV12-4,CASRARAGAHNEQFF,TGTGCCAGCAGAGCGCGGGCGGGGGCGCACAATGAGCAGTTCTTC
TRBJ2-7,15,-,-,TRBV10-3,CAIRATRGYSYEQYF,TGTGCCATTCGAGCGACACGGGGGTACTCCTACGAGCAGTACTTC
TRBJ2-4,15,TRBD1,-,TRBV9,CASSPYAGGPREQYF,TGTGCCAGCAGCCCCTATGCAGGGGGCCCTCGGGAGCAGTACTTC
TRBJ2-1,14,-,-,TRBV2,CASRARTAYNEQFF,TGTGCCAGCAGGGCAAGGACAGCCTACAATGAGCAGTTCTTC
TRBJ2-1,15,TRBD1,once,TRBV9,CASSASGTAKETQFF,TGTGCCAGCAGCGCCTCAGGGACAGCCAAAGAGACCCAGTTCTTC
TRBJ2-5,14,-,few,TRBV12-3/TRBV12-4,CASSLAPYQETQYF,TGTGCCAGCAGTTTAGCGCCTTACCAAGAGACCCAGTACTTC
TRBJ1-1,13,-,-,TRBV7-9,CASSFRQGAEAFF,TGTGCCAGCAGCTTCCGCCAGGGCGCTGAAGCTTTCTTT
TRBJ2-7,15,TRBD1,few,TRBV5-1,CASSLSRDRAYEQYF,TGCGCCAGCAGTTTGAGCCGGGACAGAGCCTACGAGCAGTACTTC
TRBJ1-5,19,-,-,TRBV29-1,CSVVPGTKLAISRVQPQHF,TGCAGCGTGGTACCTGGCACAAAATTAGCAATCAGCAGGGTTCAGCCCCAGCATTTT
TRBJ2-5,17,TRBD2,-,TRBV3-1,CASSQGVVTSGQETQYF,TGTGCCAGCAGCCAAGGAGTGGTCACTAGCGGACAAGAGACCCAGTACTTC
TRBJ2-5,13,-,-,TRBV20-1,CSALWTAQETQYF,TGCAGTGCTCTCTGGACAGCCCAAGAGACCCAGTACTTC
TRBJ2-1,15,TRBD2,-,TRBV5-1,CASSLVSGYYNEQFF,TGCGCCAGCAGCTTGGTTAGCGGGTATTACAATGAGCAGTTCTTC
TRBJ2-7,16,TRBD2,-,TRBV27,CASRGTSGGISYEQYF,TGTGCCAGCAGGGGGACTAGCGGTGGGATCTCCTACGAGCAGTACTTC
TRBJ1-2,15,-,few,TRBV7-2,CASSLERGSSYGYTF,TGTGCCAGCAGCTTAGAGCGGGGATCAAGCTATGGCTACACCTTC
TRBJ1-1,14,TRBD1,-,TRBV10-3,CAISESTGMGEAFF,TGTGCCATCAGTGAGTCGACAGGGATGGGTGAAGCTTTCTTT
TRBJ2-3,13,TRBD2,few,TRBV29-1,CSVGRGFTDTQYF,TGCAGCGTGGGGAGGGGTTTCACAGATACGCAGTATTTT
TRBJ2-7,13,-,-,TRBV28,CASSGEVPYEQYF,TGTGCCAGCAGTGGGGAGGTTCCTTACGAGCAGTACTTC